This T cell receptor beta chain was sequenced in a study of Ad26.COV2.S vaccination and SARS-CoV-2 variants. Study-level background: Administration of Ad26.COV2.S was intramuscular, either once or twice 56 days apart.

Generated by immunoSEQ multiplex PCR, the TCRdb table keeps only in-frame clones and is missing some. The sample yields approximately 360,000 clones, 83% seen once. As for this clone: The antigen remains unidentified.

Treatment described: roughly 19 received Ad26.COV2.S at low or high dose, single or two shots; about 5 received placebo; per-sample allocation not given. Samples came from day 63 after the first vaccine or placebo injection. The sample came from a Boston adult aged 18-55 years. Built on an Ad26 vector, the vaccine expressed Wuhan-strain SARS-CoV-2 spike. Study-level findings and limits: Greater spike-specific TCR breadth was seen in vaccine recipients than in placebo recipients.

The sequenced sample was peripheral blood, obtained in a trial of Ad26.COV2.S vaccine versus placebo. The clonotype comes from a person aged 18-60 years who received the Ad26.COV2.S COVID-19 vaccine or a placebo.

As DNA, the CDR3 is TGTGCCAGCAGCCAAACCATGTGGACAGGGGGGAATGAAAAACTGTTTTTT. Protein: CASSQTMWTGGNEKLFF. This chain joins TRBV4-2 and TRBJ1-4, with 10 bases aligning to TRBD1. From germline, CDR1 is LGHNA and CDR2 YNFKEQ. Trimming cost V 2 bases and J 5 bases; bases outside gene matches: 8. The CDR3 consists of 17 residues.